One T cell receptor beta chain is described in this entry. Original handling: Scientists estimated how many nucleated cells there were by amplifying reference gene primers. Profiled with immunoSEQ multiplex PCR; TCRdb holds only in-frame clones, not every one. D and trimming come from the DNA, and the V and J calls and clone size come from that table. The sample lists around 50,000 clones, 70% to 80% seen once, with 5.8% in the top ten. This sample is part of a study of blood T cell repertoires in COVID-19. CDR3 size: 14 residues. V was pared by 0 bases and J by 4 bases, with 9 bases between. From germline, CDR1 is MNHEY and CDR2 SVGAGI.

The chain is built from TRBV6-5 and TRBJ1-1; D is uncertain. Sequenced sample: PBMCs or T cells enriched from blood (not recorded which). This sequence was found in a woman between 50 and 59 years old with acute COVID-19. The CDR3 DNA sequence: TGTGCCAGCAGTTACTCTCGGGAGAGCACTGAAGCTTTCTTT. Protein product: CASSYSRESTEAFF.